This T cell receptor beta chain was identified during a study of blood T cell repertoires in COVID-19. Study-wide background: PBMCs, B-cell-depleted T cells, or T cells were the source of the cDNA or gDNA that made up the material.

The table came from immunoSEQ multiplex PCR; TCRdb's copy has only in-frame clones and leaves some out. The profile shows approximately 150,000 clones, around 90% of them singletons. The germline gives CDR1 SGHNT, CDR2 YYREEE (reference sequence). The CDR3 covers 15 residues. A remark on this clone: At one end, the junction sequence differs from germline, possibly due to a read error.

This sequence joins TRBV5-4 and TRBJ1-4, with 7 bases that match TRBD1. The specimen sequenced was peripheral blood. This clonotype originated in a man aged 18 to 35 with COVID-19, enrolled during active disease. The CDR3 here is CASSFWTGSNEKLLF. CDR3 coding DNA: TGTGCCAGCAGCTTCTGGACAGGCTCGAATGAAAAACTGCTTTTT.